Listed below are T cell receptor beta chains from one sample, sequenced in a study of somatic mutations in cytotoxic T cells in rheumatoid arthritis. Clones were read by immunoSEQ multiplex PCR, and TCRdb kept only the in-frame ones, dropping some. The sample shows around 19,000 clones, 80% of them seen only once. Sequencing was done on a sample of CD8+ T cells sorted from blood. These receptors were obtained from an adult with rheumatoid arthritis. The CDR3 runs from the conserved cysteine through the conserved F or W. The D gene is left open where the match is weak. Clone sizes are given selectively: once, few, many, or a class where the clone is expanded.

d_call	clone_size	v_call	j_call	cdr3_aa	cdr3_nt
-	-	TRBV27	TRBJ2-1	CASSLKGRGSYNEQFF	TGTGCCAGCAGCTTAAAGGGGAGAGGATCCTACAATGAGCAGTTCTTC
-	-	TRBV4-2	TRBJ2-3	CASSGTASTDTQYF	TGTGCCAGCAGCGGAACCGCTAGCACAGATACGCAGTATTTT
-	-	TRBV11-2	TRBJ2-1	CASSFWRLKADNEQFF	TGTGCCAGCAGCTTCTGGCGCCTTAAGGCGGACAATGAGCAGTTCTTC
TRBD2	-	TRBV7-6	TRBJ2-5	CASSLGLAAPAETQYF	TGTGCCAGCAGCTTAGGACTAGCGGCCCCAGCGGAGACCCAGTACTTC
-	-	TRBV7-9	TRBJ2-7	CASSPQQGFEQYF	TGTGCCAGCAGCCCGCAACAGGGCTTCGAGCAGTACTTC
-	-	TRBV5-1	TRBJ1-3	CASSLEPLKVDSGNTIYF	TGCGCCAGCAGCTTGGAACCCCTGAAGGTCGACTCTGGAAACACCATATATTTT
-	-	TRBV4-2	TRBJ2-2	CASSQDYNTGELFF	TGTGCCAGCAGCCAAGATTACAACACCGGGGAGCTGTTTTTT
TRBD1	-	TRBV15	TRBJ1-1	CATGTDSNTEAFF	TGTGCCACCGGGACAGACTCGAACACTGAAGCTTTCTTT
TRBD1	-	TRBV28	TRBJ2-2	CASSISQGVRELFF	TGTGCCAGCAGCATATCCCAGGGGGTACGGGAGCTGTTTTTT
TRBD1	-	TRBV16	TRBJ1-2	CASSLGQVYGYTF	TGTGCCAGCAGCCTCGGACAGGTGTATGGCTACACCTTC
-	-	TRBV30	TRBJ2-1	CAHNPREGSYNEQFF	TGTGCCCATAACCCGAGGGAAGGCTCCTACAATGAGCAGTTCTTC
-	-	TRBV9	TRBJ1-4	CASSAQWEGEATNEKLFF	TGTGCCAGCAGCGCCCAGTGGGAGGGGGAAGCAACTAATGAAAAACTGTTTTTT
-	once	TRBV5-6	TRBJ2-1	CASSGKGPYFYNEQFF	TGTGCCAGCAGCGGGAAGGGACCATATTTCTACAATGAGCAGTTCTTC
-	-	TRBV6-5	TRBJ2-1	CASTLSSQGEQFF	TGTGCCAGCACGCTATCTAGCCAGGGTGAGCAGTTCTTC
TRBD1	-	TRBV5-1	TRBJ1-1	CASSSTRGRSPTEAFF	TGCGCCAGCAGTTCTACCAGGGGGCGGTCGCCCACTGAAGCTTTCTTT
-	-	TRBV14	TRBJ1-5	CASSQDLGQPQHF	TGTGCCAGCAGCCAAGATCTAGGTCAGCCCCAGCATTTT
TRBD1	-	TRBV9	TRBJ2-1	CASTSRGTGGIGDEQFF	TGTGCCAGCACGAGCAGAGGAACAGGGGGCATTGGCGATGAGCAGTTCTTC
TRBD2	-	TRBV9	TRBJ2-1	CASSHKFPGKGLAGDITHNEQFF	TGTGCCAGCAGTCACAAGTTTCCGGGAAAGGGACTAGCGGGGGACATTACTCACAATGAGCAGTTCTTC
-	once	TRBV28	TRBJ1-4	CASSSQGRLFF	TGTGCCAGCAGTTCCCAGGGGAGACTGTTTTTT
-	-	TRBV6-5	TRBJ2-1	CASSYSIEGSNPFF	TGTGCCAGCAGTTACTCTATCGAGGGGTCTAACCCGTTCTTC
TRBD2	once	TRBV29-1	TRBJ2-3	CSVDTSAYTDTQYF	TGCAGCGTTGATACTAGCGCCTACACAGATACGCAGTATTTT
-	-	TRBV19	TRBJ2-7	CASSSQGGPRPYEQYF	TGTGCCAGTAGTTCACAGGGAGGGCCTCGCCCCTACGAGCAGTACTTC
-	-	TRBV7-6	TRBJ1-4	CASSSVKGPTNEKLFF	TGTGCCAGCAGCTCCGTCAAGGGGCCGACTAATGAAAAACTGTTTTTT
-	-	TRBV4-1	TRBJ1-1	CASSQPGHLNTEAFF	TGCGCCAGCAGCCAACCGGGACATTTGAACACTGAAGCTTTCTTT
-	-	TRBV29-1	TRBJ1-1	CSAWVGTEAFF	TGCAGCGCGTGGGTTGGGACTGAAGCTTTCTTT
TRBD1	-	TRBV9	TRBJ1-4	CASSPQTGGDEKLFF	TGTGCCAGCAGCCCACAGACAGGGGGTGATGAAAAACTGTTTTTT
-	-	TRBV19	TRBJ1-2	CASSGGGAYGYTF	TGTGCCAGTAGTGGGGGGGGCGCCTATGGCTACACCTTC
-	-	TRBV15	TRBJ1-1	CATSRTWGTEAFF	TGTGCCACCAGCAGGACTTGGGGGACTGAAGCTTTCTTT
-	-	TRBV5-4	TRBJ1-3	CASSLGGIPLAGNTIYF	TGTGCCAGCAGCTTGGGGGGGATCCCGTTAGCTGGAAACACCATATATTTT
TRBD1	-	TRBV7-9	TRBJ1-1	CASSPPGGGRTEAFF	TGTGCCAGCAGCCCCCCAGGGGGGGGCAGGACTGAAGCTTTCTTT
-	-	TRBV5-4	TRBJ2-2	CASSLASNTGELFF	TGTGCCAGCAGCTTGGCCTCGAACACCGGGGAGCTGTTTTTT
-	-	TRBV6-4	TRBJ1-1	CASSDFLNTEAFF	TGTGCCAGCAGTGACTTTCTAAACACTGAAGCTTTCTTT
TRBD2	-	TRBV7-8	TRBJ2-1	CASSLRSSGDGNEQFF	TGTGCCAGCAGCTTAAGGTCCAGCGGGGATGGTAATGAGCAGTTCTTC
-	-	TRBV6-1	TRBJ2-1	CASNRLPHEQFF	TGTGCCAGCAACAGACTACCCCATGAGCAGTTCTTC
TRBD1	-	TRBV11-2	TRBJ2-2	CASSWTGTGPGELFF	TGTGCCAGCAGCTGGACCGGGACAGGACCCGGGGAGCTGTTTTTT
-	few	TRBV27	TRBJ2-2	CASSPWGNTGELFF	TGTGCCAGCAGTCCCTGGGGTAACACCGGGGAGCTGTTTTTT
-	-	TRBV2	TRBJ2-1	CASVGTPPLGEQFF	TGTGCCAGCGTAGGGACTCCCCCGCTGGGTGAGCAGTTCTTC
-	-	TRBV10-2	TRBJ1-4	CASSESVNTNEKLFF	TGCGCCAGCAGTGAGTCGGTGAATACTAATGAAAAACTGTTTTTT
-	-	TRBV5-6	TRBJ2-7	CASSGDNYEQYF	TGTGCCAGCAGCGGTGATAACTACGAGCAGTACTTC
-	few	TRBV5-6	TRBJ1-1	CASSIGTTEAFF	TGTGCCAGCAGCATTGGAACCACTGAAGCTTTCTTT
-	once	TRBV7-2	TRBJ2-3	CASTPQHPDTQYF	TGTGCCAGCACCCCTCAGCATCCCGATACGCAGTATTTT
-	-	TRBV27	TRBJ2-1	CASSRTIPGYNEQFF	TGTGCCAGCAGCCGGACTATTCCCGGCTACAATGAGCAGTTCTTC
-	-	TRBV25-1	TRBJ1-5	CASSDNGIGQPQHF	TGTGCCAGCAGTGACAATGGGATTGGTCAGCCCCAGCATTTT
TRBD1	-	TRBV30	TRBJ2-3	CAWSDRDSYFTDTQYF	TGTGCCTGGAGTGACCGGGACAGCTACTTCACAGATACGCAGTATTTT
-	once	TRBV13	TRBJ2-2	CASSLQRSGELFF	TGTGCCAGCAGCCTGCAGAGATCCGGGGAGCTGTTTTTT
-	once	TRBV7-9	TRBJ1-3	CASSPMQGRAGNTIYF	TGTGCCAGCAGCCCGATGCAGGGGAGGGCTGGAAACACCATATATTTT
-	-	TRBV29-1	TRBJ2-4	CSVRLDIQYF	TGCAGCGTTCGCTTGGACATTCAGTACTTC
-	-	TRBV27	TRBJ2-7	CASSFGGMGYNEQYF	TGTGCCAGCAGTTTTGGAGGGATGGGCTATAACGAGCAGTACTTC
-	few	TRBV10-1	TRBJ1-1	CASRGGGVEEAFF	TGCGCCAGCAGGGGGGGAGGGGTGGAGGAAGCTTTCTTT
-	-	TRBV7-2	TRBJ2-1	CASSSVFLGDEQFF	TGTGCCAGCAGCTCCGTATTTCTCGGGGATGAGCAGTTCTTC
-	-	TRBV7-9	TRBJ2-3	CASSSKWDIYTQYF	TGTGCCAGCAGCTCAAAATGGGACATCTATACGCAGTATTTT
TRBD1	-	TRBV5-8	TRBJ1-2	CASRGGEGAWYGYTF	TGTGCCAGCAGAGGTGGAGAGGGGGCTTGGTATGGCTACACCTTC
-	-	TRBV4-2	TRBJ2-5	CASPRKQISRKETQYF	TGTGCCAGCCCCCGTAAACAAATTTCTCGGAAAGAGACCCAGTACTTC
-	-	TRBV6-1	TRBJ2-5	CASSEEGVRTQYF	TGTGCCAGCAGTGAGGAAGGAGTGAGGACCCAGTACTTC